This T cell receptor beta chain was profiled in a study of cytomegalovirus exposure and HLA in healthy donors. Germline CDR1 reads SNHLY; CDR2 reads FYNNEI. This CDR3 has 15 residues. V shed 3 bases, J shed 4 bases, and the junction held 4 bases outside the gene matches. About this clone: What it recognizes is unknown.

The PCR had 60 Vbeta and 13 Jbeta primers. Assay: immunoSEQ multiplex PCR; the TCRdb copy retains only in-frame clones and omits some. Seen in this sample are 130,000 or so clones; the ten most common clones hold roughly 1.6%. Findings and caveats of the study: Roughly uniform sequencing depth across donors was assumed, possibly incorrectly. Several of the most significant clusters were apparently associated with common viral pathogens in a later analysis. Reportedly, diagnosis of cytomegalovirus status by the classifier showed high specificity and sensitivity.

The V and J genes are TRBV2 and TRBJ2-3, with TRBD1 identical over 10 bases. Sequenced: PBMCs. The clonotype originates from a woman aged 40 to 55 in good health and CMV-seronegative. The DNA of the CDR3 is TGTGCCAGCAGTGATTGGACAGGGGGAGCAGATACGCAGTATTTT. The encoded protein is CASSDWTGGADTQYF.